This is a list of T cell receptor beta chains from one sample in a study of human versus mouse CDR3 diversity and MHC coevolution. The table came from immunoSEQ multiplex PCR; TCRdb's copy has only in-frame clones and leaves some out. This sample has roughly 80,000 clones, with 80% to 95% found just once. Sequencing input: naive CD4+ T cells from blood. Receptor source: a person aged 30 to 70 in good health. Both conserved end residues are part of each CDR3. D genes are given only for firm matches. Rows may omit the clone size; those that give it use once, few, many or a size class.

J,length,D,size,V,CDR3,DNA
TRBJ2-1,16,-,-,TRBV5-1,CASSTDGRAGDNEQFF,TGCGCCAGCAGCACAGATGGCAGGGCTGGAGACAATGAGCAGTTCTTC
TRBJ1-5,15,-,once,TRBV18,CASSPTRADNQPQHF,TGTGCCAGCTCACCAACTAGGGCAGATAATCAGCCCCAGCATTTT
TRBJ1-4,16,-,-,TRBV4-1,CASSQGVPLGNEKLFF,TGCGCCAGCAGCCAAGGGGTTCCCCTCGGGAATGAAAAACTGTTTTTT
TRBJ2-7,15,TRBD1,-,TRBV27,CASSPQGQGFYEQYF,TGTGCCAGCAGCCCTCAGGGACAGGGGTTCTACGAGCAGTACTTC
TRBJ2-3,16,TRBD2,-,TRBV9,CASSGGTSGSTDTQYF,TGTGCCAGCAGCGGGGGGACTAGCGGGAGCACAGATACGCAGTATTTT
TRBJ2-7,14,TRBD1,few,TRBV7-6,CASSLSTGGYEQYF,TGTGCCAGCAGCCTCTCGACAGGGGGCTACGAGCAGTACTTC
TRBJ1-5,15,-,few,TRBV4-3,CASSQENIGNQPQHF,TGCGCCAGCAGCCAAGAGAACATCGGCAATCAGCCCCAGCATTTT
TRBJ2-6,19,TRBD2,-,TRBV4-3,CASSRDSGGSHSGANVLTF,TGCGCCAGCAGCCGGGATAGCGGGGGGTCCCACTCTGGGGCCAACGTCCTGACTTTC
TRBJ1-6,14,-,-,TRBV11-2,CASKTRVHNSPLHF,TGTGCCAGCAAAACCCGGGTCCATAATTCACCCCTCCACTTT
TRBJ2-2,15,-,-,TRBV5-1,CASSLGGVSPGELFF,TGCGCCAGCAGCTTGGGCGGTGTTTCACCCGGGGAGCTGTTTTTT
TRBJ2-3,11,-,-,TRBV14,CASSRADTQYF,TGTGCCAGCAGCCGAGCAGATACGCAGTATTTT
TRBJ2-1,14,TRBD1,-,TRBV6-5,CASSYRRQGNEQFF,TGTGCCAGCAGTTACCGGAGACAGGGAAATGAGCAGTTCTTC
TRBJ1-2,15,-,-,TRBV9,CASSVGLVAAGGYTF,TGTGCCAGCAGCGTAGGTTTGGTTGCAGCGGGTGGCTACACCTTC
TRBJ2-7,17,TRBD2,-,TRBV11-3,CASSLRLYLAGPYEQYF,TGTGCCAGCAGCTTACGTCTTTATCTAGCGGGTCCCTACGAGCAGTACTTC
TRBJ2-7,13,TRBD2,-,TRBV30,CAWQRSGSKEQYF,TGTGCCTGGCAACGGAGCGGGAGTAAAGAGCAGTACTTC
TRBJ2-2,15,-,-,TRBV11-1,CASSLGPQNTGELFF,TGTGCCAGCAGCTTAGGTCCCCAGAACACCGGGGAGCTGTTTTTT
TRBJ2-3,16,TRBD2,-,TRBV7-8,CASSDRLAGATDTQYF,TGTGCCAGCAGCGACCGACTAGCGGGAGCCACAGATACGCAGTATTTT
TRBJ1-2,12,-,-,TRBV7-3,CASSSGNYGYTF,TGTGCCAGCAGCTCCGGTAACTATGGCTACACCTTC
TRBJ1-1,14,-,-,TRBV6-5,CASSPPDMNTEAFF,TGTGCCAGCAGTCCGCCGGACATGAACACTGAAGCTTTCTTT
TRBJ2-7,12,-,few,TRBV6-5,CASSRTLYEQYF,TGTGCCAGCAGCCGGACATTGTACGAGCAGTACTTC
TRBJ2-2,14,-,-,TRBV6-6,CASSYFGTFGELFF,TGTGCCAGCAGTTACTTTGGGACTTTCGGGGAGCTGTTTTTT
TRBJ1-3,14,TRBD1,-,TRBV7-2,CASGDRGLGNTIYF,TGTGCCAGCGGGGACAGGGGGCTTGGAAACACCATATATTTT
TRBJ2-3,14,-,-,TRBV2,CASSWGGDTDTQYF,TGTGCCAGCAGTTGGGGGGGCGACACAGATACGCAGTATTTT
TRBJ1-1,14,-,-,TRBV28,CASSLHPGNTEAFF,TGTGCCAGCAGTTTACATCCGGGGAACACTGAAGCTTTCTTT
TRBJ2-5,15,TRBD1,-,TRBV7-2,CASSTPTGFLETQYF,TGTGCCAGCAGCACCCCGACAGGGTTTCTGGAGACCCAGTACTTC
TRBJ1-5,16,TRBD1,-,TRBV4-2,CASSLGGLQGNQPQHF,TGTGCCAGCAGCCTAGGAGGTCTACAGGGGAATCAGCCCCAGCATTTT
TRBJ1-4,15,-,once,TRBV4-2,CASSQLDSTNEKLFF,TGTGCCAGCAGCCAGCTAGATTCAACTAATGAAAAACTGTTTTTT